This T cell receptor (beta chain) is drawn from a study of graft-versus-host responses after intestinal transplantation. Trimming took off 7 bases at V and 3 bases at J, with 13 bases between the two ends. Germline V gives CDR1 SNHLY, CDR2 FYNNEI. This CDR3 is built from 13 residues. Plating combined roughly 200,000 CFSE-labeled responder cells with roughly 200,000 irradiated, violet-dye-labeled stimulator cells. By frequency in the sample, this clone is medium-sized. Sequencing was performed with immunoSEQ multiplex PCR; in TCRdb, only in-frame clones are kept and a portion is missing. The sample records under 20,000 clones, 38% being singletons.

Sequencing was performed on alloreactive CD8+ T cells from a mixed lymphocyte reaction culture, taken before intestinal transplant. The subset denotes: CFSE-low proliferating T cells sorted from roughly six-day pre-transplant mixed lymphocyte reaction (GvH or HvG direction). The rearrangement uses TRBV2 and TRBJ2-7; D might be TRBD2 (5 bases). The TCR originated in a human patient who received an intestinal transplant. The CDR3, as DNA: TGTGCCAGCATGAGGCTAGCCTACTACGAGCAGTACTTC. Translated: CASMRLAYYEQYF.